The TCR beta chain described here comes from a study of monozygotic twins with cystic fibrosis. Using immunoSEQ multiplex PCR, the repertoire was profiled, and TCRdb retains in-frame clones only, with some absent. The sample shows around 30,000 clones, roughly nine tenths of them seen only once. Comments on this clone: Its antigen is currently unknown.

Study-level results: Monozygotic CF twins shared more identical nucleotide clonotypes than unrelated patients.

The CDR3 is 19 residues long. CDR1 and CDR2 (germline): LGHNT, FRNRAP. V shed 1 base, J shed 6 bases, and the junction held 17 bases outside the gene matches. Material for sequencing was blood. This receptor was identified in a girl under 10 years old with cystic fibrosis. V is TRBV12-5 and J is TRBJ2-3; 9 bases are shared with TRBD2. CDR3 coding DNA: TGTGCTAGTGGTTTGGGCTTTCTGTTGGTAGCGGGAGCTGTGGATACGCAGTATTTT. As protein: CASGLGFLLVAGAVDTQYF.